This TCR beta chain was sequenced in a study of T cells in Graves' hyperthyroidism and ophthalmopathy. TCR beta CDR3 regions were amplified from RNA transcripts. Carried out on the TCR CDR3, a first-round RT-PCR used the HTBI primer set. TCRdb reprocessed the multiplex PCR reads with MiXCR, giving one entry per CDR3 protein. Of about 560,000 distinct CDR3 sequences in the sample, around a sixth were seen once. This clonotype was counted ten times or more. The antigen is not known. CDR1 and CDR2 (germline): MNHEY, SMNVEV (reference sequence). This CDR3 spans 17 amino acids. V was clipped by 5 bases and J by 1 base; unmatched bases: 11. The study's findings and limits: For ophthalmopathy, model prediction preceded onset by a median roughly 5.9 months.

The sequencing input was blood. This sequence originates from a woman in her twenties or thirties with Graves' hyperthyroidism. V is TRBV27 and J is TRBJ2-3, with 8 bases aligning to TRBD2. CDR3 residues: CASSPTTSGSGTDTQYF. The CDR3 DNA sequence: TGTGCCAGCAGTCCGACTACTAGCGGATCAGGCACAGATACGCAGTATTTT.